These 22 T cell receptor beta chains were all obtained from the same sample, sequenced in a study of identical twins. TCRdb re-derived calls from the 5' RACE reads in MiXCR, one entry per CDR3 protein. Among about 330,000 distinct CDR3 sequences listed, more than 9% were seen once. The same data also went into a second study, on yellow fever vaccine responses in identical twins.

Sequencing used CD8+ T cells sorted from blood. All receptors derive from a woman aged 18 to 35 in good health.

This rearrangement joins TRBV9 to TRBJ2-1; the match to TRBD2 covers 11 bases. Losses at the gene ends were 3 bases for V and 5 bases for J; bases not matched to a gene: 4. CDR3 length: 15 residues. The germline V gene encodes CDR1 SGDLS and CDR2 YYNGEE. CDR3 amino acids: CASSARLAGNNEQFF. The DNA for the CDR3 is TGTGCCAGCAGCGCCAGACTAGCGGGAAACAATGAGCAGTTCTTC.

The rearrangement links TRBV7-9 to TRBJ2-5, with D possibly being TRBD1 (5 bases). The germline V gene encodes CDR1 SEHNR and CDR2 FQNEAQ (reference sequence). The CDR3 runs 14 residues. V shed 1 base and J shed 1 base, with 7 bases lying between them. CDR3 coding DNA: TGTGCCAGCAGCTTAGTCCAGGGCCAAGAGACCCAGTACTTC. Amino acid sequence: CASSLVQGQETQYF.

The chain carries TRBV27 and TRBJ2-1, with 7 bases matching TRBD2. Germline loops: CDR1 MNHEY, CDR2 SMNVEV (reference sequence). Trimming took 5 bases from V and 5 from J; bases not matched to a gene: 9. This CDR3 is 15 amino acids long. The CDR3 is CASSHSGSGDNEQFF. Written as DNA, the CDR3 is TGTGCCAGCAGTCACTCGGGAAGCGGGGACAATGAGCAGTTCTTC.

The CDR3 region is CASSTNAGSGDTQYF. CDR3 coding DNA: TGTGCCAGCTCTACCAACGCGGGGTCGGGAGATACGCAGTATTTT. This chain connects TRBV6-1 to TRBJ2-3, with a possible D match to TRBD2 (6 bases). CDR3 length: 15 amino acids. From germline, CDR1 is MNHNS and CDR2 SASEGT. Trimming pared 8 bases from V and 5 bases from J, leaving 20 bases between.

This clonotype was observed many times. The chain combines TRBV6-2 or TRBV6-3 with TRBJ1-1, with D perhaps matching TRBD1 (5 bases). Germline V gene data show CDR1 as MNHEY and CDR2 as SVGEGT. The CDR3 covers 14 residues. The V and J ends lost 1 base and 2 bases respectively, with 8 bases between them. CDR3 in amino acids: CASSYWGVNTEAFF. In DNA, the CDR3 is TGTGCCAGCAGTTACTGGGGGGTAAACACTGAAGCTTTCTTT.

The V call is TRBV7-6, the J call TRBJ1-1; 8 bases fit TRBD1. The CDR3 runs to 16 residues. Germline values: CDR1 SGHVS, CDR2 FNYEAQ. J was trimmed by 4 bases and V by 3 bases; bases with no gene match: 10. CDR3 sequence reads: CASSLAYRGTGTEAFF. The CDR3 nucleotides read TGTGCCAGCAGCTTGGCATACAGGGGGACGGGCACTGAAGCTTTCTTT.

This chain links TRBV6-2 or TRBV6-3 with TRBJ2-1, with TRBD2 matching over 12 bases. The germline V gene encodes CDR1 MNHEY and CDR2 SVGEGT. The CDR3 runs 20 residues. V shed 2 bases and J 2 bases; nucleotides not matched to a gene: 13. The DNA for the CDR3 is TGTGCCAGCAGTTACGATGGACCACTAGGACTAGCGGGGACCTACAATGAGCAGTTCTTC. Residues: CASSYDGPLGLAGTYNEQFF.

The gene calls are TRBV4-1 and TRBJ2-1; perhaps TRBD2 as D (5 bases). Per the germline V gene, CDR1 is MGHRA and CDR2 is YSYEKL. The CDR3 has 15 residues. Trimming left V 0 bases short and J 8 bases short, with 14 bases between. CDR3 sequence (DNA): TGCGCCAGCAGCCAAGAAGACGCGAGAGCGGATGAGCAGTTCTTC. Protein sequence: CASSQEDARADEQFF.

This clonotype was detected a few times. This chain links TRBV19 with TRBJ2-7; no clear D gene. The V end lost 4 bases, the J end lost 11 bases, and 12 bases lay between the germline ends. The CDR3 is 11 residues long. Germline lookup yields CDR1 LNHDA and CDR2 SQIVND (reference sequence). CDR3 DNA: TGTGCCAGTAGTAAGTGGGGTGTTGAGTACTTC. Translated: CASSKWGVEYF.

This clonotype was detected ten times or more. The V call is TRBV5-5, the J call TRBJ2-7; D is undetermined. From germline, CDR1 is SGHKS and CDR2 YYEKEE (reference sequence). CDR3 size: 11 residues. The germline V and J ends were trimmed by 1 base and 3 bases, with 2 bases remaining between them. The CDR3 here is CASSLHYEQYF. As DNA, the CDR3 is TGTGCCAGCAGCTTGCACTACGAGCAGTACTTC.

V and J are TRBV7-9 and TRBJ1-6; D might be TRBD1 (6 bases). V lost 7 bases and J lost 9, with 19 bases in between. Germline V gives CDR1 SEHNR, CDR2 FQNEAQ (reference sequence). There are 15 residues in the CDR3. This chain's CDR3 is CASTPPGAGGSPLHF. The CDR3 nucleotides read TGTGCCAGCACCCCACCAGGGGCAGGAGGTTCACCCCTCCACTTT.

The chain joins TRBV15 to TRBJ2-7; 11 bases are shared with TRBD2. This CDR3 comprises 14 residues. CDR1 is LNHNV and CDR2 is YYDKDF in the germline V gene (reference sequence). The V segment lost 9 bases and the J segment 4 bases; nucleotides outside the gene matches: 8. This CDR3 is CATTPGLAAYEQYF. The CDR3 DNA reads TGTGCCACGACCCCGGGACTAGCGGCTTACGAGCAGTACTTC.

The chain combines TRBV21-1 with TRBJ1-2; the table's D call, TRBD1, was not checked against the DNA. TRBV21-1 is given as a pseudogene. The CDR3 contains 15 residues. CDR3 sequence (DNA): TGTGCCAGCAGCAAAGAGGGGCGTTTCTATACTGGCTACACCTTC. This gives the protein CASSKEGRFYTGYTF.

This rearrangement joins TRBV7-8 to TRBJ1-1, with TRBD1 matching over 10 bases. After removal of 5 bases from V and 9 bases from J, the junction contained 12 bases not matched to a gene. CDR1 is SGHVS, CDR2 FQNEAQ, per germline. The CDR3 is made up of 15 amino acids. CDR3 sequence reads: CASSPRSGTGDQAFF. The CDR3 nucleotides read TGTGCCAGCAGCCCCCGTTCCGGGACAGGGGATCAAGCTTTCTTT. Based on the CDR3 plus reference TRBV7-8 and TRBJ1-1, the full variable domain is GAGVSQSPRYKVAKRGQDVALRCDPISGHVSLFWYQQALGQGPEFLTYFQNEAQLDKSGLPSDRFFAERPEGSVSTLKIQRTQQEDSAVYLCASSPRSGTGDQAFFGQGTRLTVV.

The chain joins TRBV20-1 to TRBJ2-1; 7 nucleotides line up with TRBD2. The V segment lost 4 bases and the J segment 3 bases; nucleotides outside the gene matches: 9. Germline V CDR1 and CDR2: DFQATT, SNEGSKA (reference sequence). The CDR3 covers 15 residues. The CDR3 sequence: CSAMTSGADYNEQFF. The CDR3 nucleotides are TGCAGTGCTATGACCAGCGGGGCGGACTACAATGAGCAGTTCTTC.

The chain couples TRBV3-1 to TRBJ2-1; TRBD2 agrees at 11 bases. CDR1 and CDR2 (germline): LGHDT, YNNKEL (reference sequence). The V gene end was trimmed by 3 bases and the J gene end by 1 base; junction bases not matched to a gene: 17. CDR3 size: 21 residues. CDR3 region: CASSHPSRVASGRSSYNEQFF. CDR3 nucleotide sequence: TGTGCCAGCAGCCACCCGTCGAGGGTGGCTAGCGGGAGGTCGTCCTACAATGAGCAGTTCTTC.

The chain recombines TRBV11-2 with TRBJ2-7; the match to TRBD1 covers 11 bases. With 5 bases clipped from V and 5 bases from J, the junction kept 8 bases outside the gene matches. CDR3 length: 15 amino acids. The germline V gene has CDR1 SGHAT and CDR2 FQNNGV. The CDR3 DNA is TGTGCCAGCAGCGGACAGGGGGCTAGGTCCCACGAGCAGTACTTC. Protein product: CASSGQGARSHEQYF.

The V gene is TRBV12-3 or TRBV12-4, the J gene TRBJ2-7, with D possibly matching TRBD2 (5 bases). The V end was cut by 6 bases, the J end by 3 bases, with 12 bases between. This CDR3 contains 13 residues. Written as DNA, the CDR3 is TGTGCCAGCAGCTCTAGCTGGAGCTACGAGCAGTACTTC. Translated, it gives CASSSSWSYEQYF.

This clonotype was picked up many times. CDR3: CASSLGTGGQVEQYV. CDR3 DNA: TGCGCCAGCAGCTTGGGGACAGGGGGTCAGGTCGAGCAGTACGTC. The V gene is TRBV5-1, the J gene TRBJ2-7; 10 nucleotides align to TRBD1. Germline assignment: CDR1 SGHRS and CDR2 YFSETQ. The CDR3 has 15 amino acids. Trimming removed 0 bases from V and 6 bases from J; junction bases left unmatched: 6.

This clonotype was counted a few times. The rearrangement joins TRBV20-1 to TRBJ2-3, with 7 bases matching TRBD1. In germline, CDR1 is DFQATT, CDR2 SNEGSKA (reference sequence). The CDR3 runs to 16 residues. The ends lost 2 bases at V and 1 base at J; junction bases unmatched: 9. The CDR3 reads CSARPYRGWGTDTQYF. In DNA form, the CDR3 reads TGCAGTGCTAGACCATACAGGGGATGGGGCACAGATACGCAGTATTTT.

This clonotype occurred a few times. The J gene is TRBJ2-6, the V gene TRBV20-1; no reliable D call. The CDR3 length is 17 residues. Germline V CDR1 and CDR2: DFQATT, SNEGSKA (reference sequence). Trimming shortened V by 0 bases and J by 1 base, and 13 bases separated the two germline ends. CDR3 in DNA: TGCAGTGCTAGAGACAGCACAAGCCCTTCTGGGGCCAACGTCCTGACTTTC. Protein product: CSARDSTSPSGANVLTF.

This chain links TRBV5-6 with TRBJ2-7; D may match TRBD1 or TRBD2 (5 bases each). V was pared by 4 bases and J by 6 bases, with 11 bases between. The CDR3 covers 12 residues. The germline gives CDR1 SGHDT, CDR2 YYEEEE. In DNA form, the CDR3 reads TGTGCCAGCAGCCTCGGGACCTTCGAGCAGTACGTC. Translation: CASSLGTFEQYV.